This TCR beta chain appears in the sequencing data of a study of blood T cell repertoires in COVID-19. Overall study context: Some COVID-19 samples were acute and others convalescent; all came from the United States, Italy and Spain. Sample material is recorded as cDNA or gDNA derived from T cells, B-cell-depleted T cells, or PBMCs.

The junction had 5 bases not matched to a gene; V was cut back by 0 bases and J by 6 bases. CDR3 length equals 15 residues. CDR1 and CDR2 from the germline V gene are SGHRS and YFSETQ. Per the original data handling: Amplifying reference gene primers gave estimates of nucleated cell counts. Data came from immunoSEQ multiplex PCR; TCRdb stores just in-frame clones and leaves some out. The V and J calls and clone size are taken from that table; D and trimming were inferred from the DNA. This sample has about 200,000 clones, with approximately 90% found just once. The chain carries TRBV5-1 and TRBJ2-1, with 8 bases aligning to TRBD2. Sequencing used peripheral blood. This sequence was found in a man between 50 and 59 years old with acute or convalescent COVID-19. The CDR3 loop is CASSLDGGVFNEQFF. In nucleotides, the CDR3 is TGCGCCAGCAGCTTGGACGGGGGGGTATTCAATGAGCAGTTCTTC.